These 19 T cell receptor beta chains share one sample of origin, sequenced in a study of control samples from healthy donors and cancer patients. Repertoires were generated with immunoSEQ multiplex PCR, while TCRdb's copy carries only in-frame clones and drops some. The sample has roughly 190,000 clones, 91% seen once. Sequencing input: blood. These receptors originate from a woman younger than 45 in good health.

The CDR3 sequence is CASSLIGTYNEQFF. In nucleotides, the CDR3 is TGTGCCAGCAGCTTAATCGGGACCTACAATGAGCAGTTCTTC. The V and J genes are TRBV7-2 and TRBJ2-1; tentatively, D is TRBD2 (5 bases). The germline CDR1 and CDR2 sequences are SGHTA and FQGNSA. With 2 bases removed from V and 2 bases from J, the gap between germline ends came to 7 bases. This CDR3 has 14 residues.

The chain joins TRBV5-1 to TRBJ2-2; D is perhaps TRBD1 (6 bases). This CDR3 contains 15 residues. The V gene lost 4 bases and the J gene lost 0 bases, with 10 bases spanning the gap. Germline values: CDR1 SGHRS, CDR2 YFSETQ. The CDR3 reads CASSRDIPNTGELFF. CDR3 bases: TGCGCCAGCAGCCGGGACATCCCGAACACCGGGGAGCTGTTTTTT.

The rearrangement uses TRBV2 and TRBJ1-4, with D possibly TRBD1 on 6 matching bases. Germline assignment: CDR1 SNHLY and CDR2 FYNNEI. V was trimmed by 5 bases and J by 7 bases, leaving 17 bases between them. The CDR3 has 15 residues. As DNA, the CDR3 is TGTGCCAGCAGTTCCTCAGGGGCGCGGGTTGAAAAACTGTTTTTT. It encodes CASSSSGARVEKLFF.

V and J are TRBV6-1 and TRBJ2-1, with 12 bases matching TRBD2. The CDR3 runs 16 residues. Trimming took 3 bases from V and 0 from J; bases not matched to a gene: 0. Germline-derived CDR1 and CDR2 are MNHNS and SASEGT. The CDR3 nucleotides are TGTGCCAGCAGTGAGACTAGCGGGAGCTCCTACAATGAGCAGTTCTTC. Translated, it gives CASSETSGSSYNEQFF.

This sequence joins TRBV14 and TRBJ1-1, with D unclear. Per germline, CDR1 SGHDN and CDR2 FVKESK. Trimming took off 1 base at V and 4 bases at J, with 10 bases between the two ends. The CDR3 runs to 14 residues. The CDR3 reads CASSQARSSTEAFF. The CDR3 DNA sequence: TGTGCCAGCAGCCAAGCCAGGTCGTCCACTGAAGCTTTCTTT.

The chain joins TRBV19 to TRBJ2-3, with D possibly TRBD1 on 6 matching bases. The ends were cut back, 3 bases at V and 2 bases at J, with 15 bases in the middle. Germline V CDR1 and CDR2: LNHDA, SQIVND (reference sequence). The CDR3 loop spans 16 amino acids. In DNA, the CDR3 is TGTGCCAGTAGTATCGGACAGTTCCTAGCCACAGATACGCAGTATTTT. Translation: CASSIGQFLATDTQYF.

The J gene is TRBJ1-2, the V gene TRBV7-3; D unclear. Germline values: CDR1 SGHTA, CDR2 FQGTGA. This CDR3 spans 12 amino acids. Trimming removed 5 bases at V and 4 bases at J, with 8 bases between. The CDR3: CASSPWTYGYTF. CDR3 bases: TGTGCCAGCAGCCCTTGGACCTATGGCTACACCTTC.

The V call is TRBV28, the J call TRBJ2-7; 9 bases agree with TRBD2. This CDR3 is built from 14 residues. V shed 6 bases, J shed 4 bases, and the junction held 7 bases outside the gene matches. The germline V gene encodes CDR1 MDHEN and CDR2 SYDVKM. CDR3 DNA sequence: TGTGCCAGCAGGGGAGCGGGAGGCTGGTACGAGCAGTACTTC. Protein product: CASRGAGGWYEQYF.

The rearrangement joins TRBV4-1 to TRBJ2-1; 13 nucleotides line up with TRBD2. The CDR3 extends over 17 amino acids. Germline CDR1 MGHRA, CDR2 YSYEKL. The V and J ends lost 4 bases and 0 bases, in that order; junction bases with no gene match: 3. CDR3 coding DNA: TGCGCCAGCAGCCCCCGGACTAGCGGGGGCTCCTACAATGAGCAGTTCTTC. This sequence encodes CASSPRTSGGSYNEQFF.

The chain employs TRBV5-1 and TRBJ2-5; 8 positions agree with TRBD1. The CDR3 extends over 16 amino acids. Per the germline V gene, CDR1 is SGHRS and CDR2 is YFSETQ. After removal of 0 bases from V and 1 base from J, the junction contained 5 bases not matched to a gene. Here the CDR3 DNA reads TGCGCCAGCAGCTTGGGAGCAGGGGGCCCCCAAGAGACCCAGTACTTC. Translated: CASSLGAGGPQETQYF.

The chain recombines TRBV20-1 with TRBJ1-3, with D possibly matching TRBD1 (5 bases). From germline, CDR1 is DFQATT and CDR2 SNEGSKA (reference sequence). This CDR3 region has 16 residues. The ends were cut back, 3 bases at V and 0 bases at J, with 15 bases in the middle. The CDR3 is CSASSGRGSSGNTIYF. The CDR3 DNA reads as TGCAGTGCTAGTAGCGGTCGGGGGAGCTCTGGAAACACCATATATTTT.

The V call is TRBV28, the J call TRBJ1-2, with D possibly TRBD1 on 5 matching bases. Per the germline V gene, CDR1 is MDHEN and CDR2 is SYDVKM. The V and J ends lost 3 bases and 4 bases respectively, with 6 bases between them. The CDR3 spans 12 residues. The chain's CDR3 is CASSFQGYGYTF. The CDR3 coding sequence is TGTGCCAGCAGTTTCCAGGGCTATGGCTACACCTTC.

This clone was detected only once. The chain recombines TRBV30 with TRBJ2-1; TRBD2 aligns across 11 bases. The length of the CDR3 is 13 residues. J lost 7 bases, V lost 6 bases, and 5 bases had no gene match. Germline V gene data show CDR1 as GTSNPN and CDR2 as SVGIG (reference sequence). CDR3 region: CACTSGRRNEQFF. The DNA for the CDR3 is TGTGCCTGCACTAGCGGGAGAAGGAATGAGCAGTTCTTC. The full variable domain, completed using reference TRBV30 and TRBJ2-1, is SQTIHQWPATLVQPVGSPLSLECTVEGTSNPNLYWYRQAAGRGLQLLFYSVGIGQISSEVPQNLSASRPQDRQFILSSKKLLLSDSGFYLCACTSGRRNEQFFGPGTRLTVL.

This chain uses TRBV18 with TRBJ1-2, with 9 bases identical to TRBD1. The junction had 2 bases not matched to a gene; V was cut back by 3 bases and J by 3 bases. CDR3 size: 14 residues. Germline V gives CDR1 KGHSH, CDR2 LQKENI. The CDR3 reads CASSPGTGHYGYTF. The CDR3, as DNA: TGTGCCAGCTCACCGGGGACAGGGCACTATGGCTACACCTTC.

The genes are TRBV9 and TRBJ2-1; 8 bases line up with TRBD2. Germline CDR1 and CDR2: SGDLS and YYNGEE. V trimming: 4 bases; J trimming: 5 bases; junction bases outside the gene matches: 11. The length of the CDR3 is 16 residues. Written as DNA, the CDR3 is TGTGCCAGCAGCCCCCAGCCGGGACTAGTAAACAATGAGCAGTTCTTC. Encoded protein: CASSPQPGLVNNEQFF.

Turning to this clone: A read error may account for a junction end that differs from germline. The J gene is TRBJ1-4, the V gene TRBV6-5; possible D gene TRBD1, 5 bases. Germline assignment: CDR1 MNHEY and CDR2 SVGAGI. CDR3 length equals 13 residues. In DNA, the CDR3 is TGTGCCAGCAGTGACTCAGGGTCGGAAAAACTGTTTTTT. It codes for CASSDSGSEKLFF.

This chain uses TRBV9 with TRBJ1-1, with TRBD1 as a possible D gene (5 bases). The CDR3 contains 14 residues. V lost 0 bases and J lost 4, with 10 bases in between. Germline lookup yields CDR1 SGDLS and CDR2 YYNGEE. Written as DNA, the CDR3 is TGTGCCAGCAGCGTAGTGGGTCAGGGCACTGAAGCTTTCTTT. It is translated as CASSVVGQGTEAFF.

This chain connects TRBV10-2 to TRBJ1-3; D unresolved. The CDR3 has 14 amino acids. From germline, CDR1 is WSHSY and CDR2 SAAADI. Trimming cost V 5 bases and J 0 bases, with 8 bases left between them. The CDR3 protein is CASSLDGSGNTIYF. DNA for the CDR3: TGCGCCAGCAGTCTGGACGGCTCTGGAAACACCATATATTTT.

The chain has TRBV6-4 and TRBJ2-3; TRBD2 matches at 9 bases. Germline CDR1 reads MRHNA; CDR2 reads SNTAGT. V was clipped by 0 bases and J by 6 bases; unmatched bases: 4. The CDR3 has 15 residues. CDR3 sequence: CASSDSGSGGDTQYF. The CDR3, as DNA: TGTGCCAGCAGTGACTCTGGTAGCGGGGGTGATACGCAGTATTTT.